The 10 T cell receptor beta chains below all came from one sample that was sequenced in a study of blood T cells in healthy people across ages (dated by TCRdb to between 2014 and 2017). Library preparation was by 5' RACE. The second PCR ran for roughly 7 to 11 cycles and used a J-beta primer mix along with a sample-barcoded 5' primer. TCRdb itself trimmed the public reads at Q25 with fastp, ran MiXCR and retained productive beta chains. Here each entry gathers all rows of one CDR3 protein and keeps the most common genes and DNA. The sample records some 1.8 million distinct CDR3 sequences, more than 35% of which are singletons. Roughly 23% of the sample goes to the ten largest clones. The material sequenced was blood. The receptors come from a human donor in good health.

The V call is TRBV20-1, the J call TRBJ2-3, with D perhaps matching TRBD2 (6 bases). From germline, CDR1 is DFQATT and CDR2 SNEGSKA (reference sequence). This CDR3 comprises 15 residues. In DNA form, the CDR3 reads TGCAATTGGGACTTCTGCTATACTAGCACAGATACGCAGTATTTT. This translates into CNWDFCYTSTDTQYF.

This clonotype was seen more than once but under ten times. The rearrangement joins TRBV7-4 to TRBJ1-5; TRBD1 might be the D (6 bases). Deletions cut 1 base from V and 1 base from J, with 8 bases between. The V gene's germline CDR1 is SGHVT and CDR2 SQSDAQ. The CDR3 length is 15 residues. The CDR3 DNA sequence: TGTGCCAGCAGCTTAGAGGGGGAAAGCAATCAGCCCCAGCATTTT. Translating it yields CASSLEGESNQPQHF.

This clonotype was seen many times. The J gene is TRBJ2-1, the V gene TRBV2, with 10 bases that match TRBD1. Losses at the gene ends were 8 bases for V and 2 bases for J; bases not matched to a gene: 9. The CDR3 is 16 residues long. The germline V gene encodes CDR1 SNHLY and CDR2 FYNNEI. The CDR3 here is CASDERTGGTYNEQFF. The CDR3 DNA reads TGTGCCAGCGATGAAAGGACAGGGGGGACCTACAATGAGCAGTTCTTC.

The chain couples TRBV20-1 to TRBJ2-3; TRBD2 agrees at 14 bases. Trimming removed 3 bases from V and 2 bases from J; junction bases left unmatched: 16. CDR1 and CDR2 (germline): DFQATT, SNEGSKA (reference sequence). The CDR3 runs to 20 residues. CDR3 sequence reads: CSASPPPTSGGARVTDTQYF. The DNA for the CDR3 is TGCAGTGCTAGTCCCCCCCCGACTAGCGGGGGGGCCAGGGTCACAGATACGCAGTATTTT.

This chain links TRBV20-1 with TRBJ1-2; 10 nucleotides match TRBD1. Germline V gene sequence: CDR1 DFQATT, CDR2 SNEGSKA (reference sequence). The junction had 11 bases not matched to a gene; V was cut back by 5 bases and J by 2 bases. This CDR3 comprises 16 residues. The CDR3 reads CSAPSGTGDTNYGYTF. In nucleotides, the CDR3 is TGCAGTGCTCCCTCCGGGACAGGGGATACCAACTATGGCTACACCTTC.

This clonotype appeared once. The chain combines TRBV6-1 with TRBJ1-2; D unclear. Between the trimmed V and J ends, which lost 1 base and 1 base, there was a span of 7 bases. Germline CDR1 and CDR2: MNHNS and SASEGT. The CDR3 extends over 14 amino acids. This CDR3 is CASSEVEINYGYTF. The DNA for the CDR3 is TGTGCCAGCAGTGAAGTGGAGATTAACTATGGCTACACCTTC.

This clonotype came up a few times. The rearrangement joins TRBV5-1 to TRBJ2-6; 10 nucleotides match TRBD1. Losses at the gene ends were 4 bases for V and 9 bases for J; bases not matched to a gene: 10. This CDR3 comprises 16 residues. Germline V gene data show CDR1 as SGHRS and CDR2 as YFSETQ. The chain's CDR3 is CASSPRTGGGVNVLTF. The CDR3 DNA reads TGCGCCAGCAGCCCGAGGACAGGGGGAGGTGTCAACGTCCTGACTTTC.

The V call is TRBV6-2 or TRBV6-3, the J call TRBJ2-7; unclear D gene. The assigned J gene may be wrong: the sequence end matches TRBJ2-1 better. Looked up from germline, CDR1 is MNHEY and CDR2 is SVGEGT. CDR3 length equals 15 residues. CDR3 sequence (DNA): TGTGCCAGCAGTACCCACCGGGCCGGTAAAGATGAGCAGTTCTTC. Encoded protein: CASSTHRAGKDEQFF.

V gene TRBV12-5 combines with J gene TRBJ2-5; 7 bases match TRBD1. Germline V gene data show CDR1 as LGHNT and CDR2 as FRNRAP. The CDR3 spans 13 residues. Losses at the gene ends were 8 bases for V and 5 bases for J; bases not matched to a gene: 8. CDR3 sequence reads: CASYRGSGETQYF. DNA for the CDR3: TGTGCTAGTTACAGGGGATCAGGGGAGACCCAGTACTTC.

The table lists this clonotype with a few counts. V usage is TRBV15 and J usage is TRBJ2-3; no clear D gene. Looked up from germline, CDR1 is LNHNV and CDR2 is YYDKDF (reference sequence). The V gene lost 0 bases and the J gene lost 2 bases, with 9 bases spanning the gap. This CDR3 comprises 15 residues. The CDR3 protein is CATSRDYSATDTQYF. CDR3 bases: TGTGCCACCAGCAGAGATTACAGCGCCACAGATACGCAGTATTTT.